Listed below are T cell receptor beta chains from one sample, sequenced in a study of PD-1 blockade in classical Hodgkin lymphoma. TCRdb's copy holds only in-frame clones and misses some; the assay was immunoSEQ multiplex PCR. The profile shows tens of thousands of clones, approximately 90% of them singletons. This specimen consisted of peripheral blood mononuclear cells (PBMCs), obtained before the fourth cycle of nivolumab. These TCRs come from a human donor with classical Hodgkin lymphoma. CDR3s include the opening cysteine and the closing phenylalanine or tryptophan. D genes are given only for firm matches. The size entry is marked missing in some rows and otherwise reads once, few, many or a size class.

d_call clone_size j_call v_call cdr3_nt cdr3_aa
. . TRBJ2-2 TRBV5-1 TGCGCCAGCAGCCGGAGGGGGGACCCTACGGCCGGGGAGCTGTTTTTT CASSRRGDPTAGELFF
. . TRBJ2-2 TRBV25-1 TGTGCCAGCGCTCTCACCACGAACACCGGGGAGCTGTTTTTT CASALTTNTGELFF
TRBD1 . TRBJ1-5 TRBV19 TGTGCCAGTGGGACAGGGTCTCAGGAACAGCCCCAGCATTTT CASGTGSQEQPQHF
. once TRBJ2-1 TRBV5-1 TGCGCCAGCAGCTTGGTGGGTCGGGAGCAGTTCTTC CASSLVGREQFF
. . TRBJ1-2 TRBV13 TGTGCCAGCAGCTTATCCAATAAGCTAACAGGATCACAGCCCGGCTATGGCTACACCTTC CASSLSNKLTGSQPGYGYTF
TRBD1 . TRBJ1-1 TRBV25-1 TGTGCCAGCAGTTTCCGGAAACAGGGGGAGTCAGGAGCTTTCTTT CASSFRKQGESGAFF
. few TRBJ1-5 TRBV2 TGTGCCAGCAAGGGAGGCTCCTTGGTCAATAGCAATCAGCCCCAGCATTTT CASKGGSLVNSNQPQHF
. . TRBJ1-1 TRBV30 TGTGCCTGGAGTGCCCTCAGGGACCAAGCTTTCTTT CAWSALRDQAFF
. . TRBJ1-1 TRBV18 TGTGCCAGCTCACCCCGTTGGGGGGAGGTCACTGAAGCTTTCTTT CASSPRWGEVTEAFF
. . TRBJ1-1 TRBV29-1 TGCAGCGTTAGGACCGGGAGTGACACTGAAGCTTTCTTT CSVRTGSDTEAFF
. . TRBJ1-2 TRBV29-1 TGCAGCGTTGAACGCCCCGACGGTACTTATGGCTACACCTTC CSVERPDGTYGYTF
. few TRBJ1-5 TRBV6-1 TGTGCCAGCAGTGAAGAATTCGGGGCTTGGAATCAGCCCCAGCATTTT CASSEEFGAWNQPQHF
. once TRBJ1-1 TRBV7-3 TGTGCCAGCAGCTTCGAGGGACCTAACACTGAAGCTTTCTTT CASSFEGPNTEAFF
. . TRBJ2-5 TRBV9 TGTGCCAGCAGCGGACGCAGGGGAGTCGAGACCCAGTACTTC CASSGRRGVETQYF
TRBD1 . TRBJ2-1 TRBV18 TGTGCCAGCTCACCGGACAGGGGGCGTCGCGGGCAGTTCTTC CASSPDRGRRGQFF
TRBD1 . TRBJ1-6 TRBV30 TGTGCCTGGAGTGTACGGACAGGGGATTCACCCCTCCACTTT CAWSVRTGDSPLHF
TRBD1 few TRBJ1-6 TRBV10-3 TGTGCCATCACTTCAGGGGGAGGTTCACCCCTCCACTTT CAITSGGGSPLHF
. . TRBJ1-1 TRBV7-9 TGTGCCAGCAGCTCTACGCTGAACACTGAAGCTTTCTTT CASSSTLNTEAFF
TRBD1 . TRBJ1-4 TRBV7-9 TGTGCCAGCAGCCCCTGGACAGGGAACGAAAAACTGTTTTTT CASSPWTGNEKLFF
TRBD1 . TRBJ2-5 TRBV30 TGTGCCTGGAGGGGAACAGGGGCCAAGGAGACCCAGTACTTC CAWRGTGAKETQYF
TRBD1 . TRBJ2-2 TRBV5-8 TGTGCCACCGTCCCCGGGACAGGGACTTTCACCGGGGAGCTGTTTTTT CATVPGTGTFTGELFF
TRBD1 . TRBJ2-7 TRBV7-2 TGTGCCAGCAGCTCAGGACAGGGGCATTCCTACGAGCAGTACTTC CASSSGQGHSYEQYF
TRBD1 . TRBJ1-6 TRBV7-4 TGTGCCAGCAGATCGGACAGGGGTGGGAATTCACCCCTCCACTTT CASRSDRGGNSPLHF
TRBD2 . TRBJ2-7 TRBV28 TGTGCCAGCAGTTTCTCAGACGGGGGGTACGAGCAGTACTTC CASSFSDGGYEQYF
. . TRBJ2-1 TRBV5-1 TGCGCCAGCAACACAGGGACACTCGATAATGAGCAGTTCTTC CASNTGTLDNEQFF
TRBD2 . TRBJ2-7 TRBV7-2 TGTGCCAGCAGACCCCTAGCGGGGGGGACCTACGAGCAGTACTTC CASRPLAGGTYEQYF
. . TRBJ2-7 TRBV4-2 TGTGCCAGCAGCCAAGTCCTGTCTAGCGGGGACAGGTGGGGGTCCTACGAGCAGTACTTC CASSQVLSSGDRWGSYEQYF
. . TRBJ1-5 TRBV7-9 TGTGCCAGCAGCCCTGGCAGAGGCAATCAGCCCCAGCATTTT CASSPGRGNQPQHF
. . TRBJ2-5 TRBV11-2 TGTGCCAGCAGCCCCCCCGTGCGAGAGACCCAGTACTTC CASSPPVRETQYF
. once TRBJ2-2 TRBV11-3 TGTGCCAGCAGCATCGGCCCGGACACCTACACCGGGGAGCTGTTTTTT CASSIGPDTYTGELFF
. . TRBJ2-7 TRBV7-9 TGTGCCAGCAGCTTCCAGGGCCCTCTTGACGAGCAGTACTTC CASSFQGPLDEQYF
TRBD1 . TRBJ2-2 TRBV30 TGTGCCTGGAGTGTACAGGGGGGGAACACCGGGGAGCTGTTTTTT CAWSVQGGNTGELFF
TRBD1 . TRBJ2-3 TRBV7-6 TGTGCCAGCAGCGAACAGGGGGCCTGGATAGATACGCAGTATTTT CASSEQGAWIDTQYF
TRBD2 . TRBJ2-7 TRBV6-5 TGTGCCAGCAGGCGGGGGGGGCCGTCCTACGAGCAGTACTTC CASRRGGPSYEQYF
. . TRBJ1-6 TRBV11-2 TGTGCCAGCAGCTCCCATGGGAAGGAAAGAGATTCACCCCTCCACTTT CASSSHGKERDSPLHF
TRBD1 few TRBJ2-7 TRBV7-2 TGTGCCAGCAGCTTAGGGGCAGGGGGCGACGAGCAGTACTTC CASSLGAGGDEQYF
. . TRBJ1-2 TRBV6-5 TGTGCCAGCAGTCCCGGTTTCGTTGGCTACACCTTC CASSPGFVGYTF
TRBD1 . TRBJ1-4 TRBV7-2 TGTGCCAGCAGCCGCGACAGGGGGGCTAATTATGGTGAAAAACTGTTTTTT CASSRDRGANYGEKLFF
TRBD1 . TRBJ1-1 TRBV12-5 TGTGCTAGTGGTTTGGTACTGGGCAGGGGGCCAACTGAAGCTTTCTTT CASGLVLGRGPTEAFF
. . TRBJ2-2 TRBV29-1 TGCAGCGTTGATACGGGACCCGGGGAGCTGTTTTTT CSVDTGPGELFF
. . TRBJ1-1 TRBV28 TGTGCCTCAAGGTTACAGGGATTGAACACTGAAGCTTTCTTT CASRLQGLNTEAFF